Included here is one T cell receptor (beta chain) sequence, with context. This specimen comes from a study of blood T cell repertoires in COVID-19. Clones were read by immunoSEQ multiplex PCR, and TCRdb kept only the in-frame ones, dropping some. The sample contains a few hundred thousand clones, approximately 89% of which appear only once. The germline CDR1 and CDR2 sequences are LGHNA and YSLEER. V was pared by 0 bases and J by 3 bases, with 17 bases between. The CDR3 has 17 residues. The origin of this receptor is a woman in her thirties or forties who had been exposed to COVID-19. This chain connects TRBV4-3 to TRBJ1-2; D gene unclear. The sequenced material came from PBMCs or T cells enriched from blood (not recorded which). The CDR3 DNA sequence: TGCGCCAGCAGCCAAGAGGCGGCACGCGGGCGATACTATGGCTACACCTTC. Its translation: CASSQEAARGRYYGYTF.